Each of the 19 T cell receptor beta chains below was sequenced from the same sample in a study of shared clonotypes between healthy human individuals. The assay was immunoSEQ multiplex PCR, and TCRdb's table has in-frame clones only and misses some. Of about 2 million clones listed, just under 95% were seen once; the top ten hold more than 0.9%. CD8 cells classed as naive were CD45RO-negative and positively selected for CCR7, excluding terminally differentiated effector memory CD45RA+ cells. The specimen sequenced was naive CD8+ T cells sorted from blood. These receptors all stem from a man aged 18 to 29 in good health.

V and J are TRBV5-6 and TRBJ2-3, with a weak D call TRBD2 (6 bases). CDR3 length equals 16 residues. Germline V gives CDR1 SGHDT, CDR2 YYEEEE. V was pared by 0 bases and J by 0 bases, with 11 bases between. The DNA of the CDR3 is TGTGCCAGCAGCTTGGCCCTAAGCGGGAGCACAGATACGCAGTATTTT. The encoded protein is CASSLALSGSTDTQYF.

J is TRBJ1-4 and V is TRBV6-5, with TRBD1 matching over 9 bases. Unmatched junction bases numbered 3, after V lost 0 bases and J lost 7 bases. Germline V gene sequence: CDR1 MNHEY, CDR2 SVGAGI. The CDR3 runs to 15 residues. The DNA of the CDR3 is TGTGCCAGCAGTTACTCGGACAGGGGCGGTGAAAAACTGTTTTTT. Encoded protein: CASSYSDRGGEKLFF.

The rearrangement links TRBV6-5 to TRBJ2-7; 14 bases are a match to TRBD2. This CDR3 contains 15 residues. Per germline, CDR1 MNHEY and CDR2 SVGAGI. Trimming cost V 8 bases and J 4 bases; bases outside gene matches: 7. CDR3 sequence reads: CASRPGTSGRYEQYF. In nucleotides, the CDR3 is TGTGCCAGCCGCCCCGGGACTAGCGGGAGATACGAGCAGTACTTC.

This clone was seen a handful of times. This may be a read error, as it is one base from a much larger clone. The gene calls are TRBV9 and TRBJ1-1; perhaps TRBD1 as D (5 bases). The CDR3 runs to 13 residues. Trimming removed 4 bases from V and 1 base from J, with 8 bases in between. Germline-derived CDR1 and CDR2 are SGDLS and YYNGEE. The CDR3 here is CASSMGGNTEAFF. The DNA for the CDR3 is TGTGCCAGCAGCATGGGGGGGAACACTGAAGCTTTCTTT.

The rearrangement links TRBV30 to TRBJ2-7; no clear D. Germline V gene lookup returns CDR1 GTSNPN and CDR2 SVGIG (reference sequence). V was shortened by 5 bases and J by 3 bases, with 5 bases between the two germline ends. This CDR3 is built from 10 residues. CDR3 sequence (DNA): TGTGCCTGGGAGGACTACGAGCAGTACTTC. Amino acid sequence: CAWEDYEQYF.

This clone was seen a single time. The rearrangement uses TRBV19 and TRBJ2-5; 12 positions agree with TRBD2. Trimming took 4 bases from V and 0 from J; bases not matched to a gene: 12. Germline assignment: CDR1 LNHDA and CDR2 SQIVND (reference sequence). The CDR3 has 19 residues. This CDR3 reads CASSTGARTSGTYQETQYF. CDR3 in DNA: TGTGCCAGTAGTACGGGGGCTCGGACTAGCGGGACCTACCAAGAGACCCAGTACTTC.

The chain is built from TRBV7-9 and TRBJ1-4, with 7 nucleotides matching TRBD1. CDR1 and CDR2 from the germline V gene are SEHNR and FQNEAQ (reference sequence). The V segment lost 5 bases and the J segment 0 bases; nucleotides outside the gene matches: 12. CDR3 size: 18 residues. In DNA, the CDR3 is TGTGCCAGCAGCCGGTACCCGGGACAGCGCGCAACTAATGAAAAACTGTTTTTT. Translated, it gives CASSRYPGQRATNEKLFF. Supplemented by reference TRBV7-9 and TRBJ1-4, the full variable domain reads DTGVSQNPRHKITKRGQNVTFRCDPISEHNRLYWYRQTLGQGPEFLTYFQNEAQLEKSRLLSDRFSAERPKGSFSTLEIQRTEQGDSAMYLCASSRYPGQRATNEKLFFGSGTQLSVL.

The V gene is TRBV10-2, the J gene TRBJ1-1, with TRBD1 as a possible D gene (6 bases). The CDR3 spans 15 residues. CDR1 and CDR2 from the germline V gene are WSHSY and SAAADI. The germline V and J ends were trimmed by 1 base and 2 bases, with 11 bases remaining between them. The CDR3 DNA follows: TGCGCCAGCAGTGAGTTCGGGGGCTTCAACACTGAAGCTTTCTTT. Encoded protein: CASSEFGGFNTEAFF.

V is TRBV5-6 and J is TRBJ1-2, with D uncertain. Trimming took off 6 bases at V and 3 bases at J, with 12 bases between the two ends. This CDR3 contains 13 residues. Germline loops: CDR1 SGHDT, CDR2 YYEEEE. CDR3 coding DNA: TGTGCCAGCAACCTTGGCGGGGACTATGGCTACACCTTC. Amino acids: CASNLGGDYGYTF.

The table lists this clone with a few counts. This rearrangement joins TRBV5-1 to TRBJ1-2; TRBD1 might be the D (5 bases). This CDR3 comprises 14 residues. CDR1 and CDR2 from the germline V gene are SGHRS and YFSETQ. V was cut by 0 bases and J by 2 bases, with 8 bases left in between. The CDR3 DNA is TGCGCCAGCAGCTTGGAGGGGCCCAACTATGGCTACACCTTC. Residues: CASSLEGPNYGYTF.

The chain recombines TRBV5-8 with TRBJ1-5, with D hard to call. Germline CDR1 and CDR2: SGHTS and YDEGEE. The CDR3 totals 15 residues. The V and J ends lost 2 bases and 2 bases respectively, with 11 bases between them. Here the CDR3 DNA reads TGTGCCAGCAGCTTAGATGGGTATGGCAATCAGCCCCAGCATTTT. Residues: CASSLDGYGNQPQHF. Filled out from reference TRBV5-8 and TRBJ1-5, the complete variable domain reads EAGVTQSPTHLIKTRGQQATLRCSPISGHTSVYWYQQALGLGLQFLLWYDEGEERNRGNFPPRFSGRQFPNYSSELNVNALELEDSALYLCASSLDGYGNQPQHFGDGTRLSIL.

A word on this clone: The same CDR3 arises from other DNA sequences in this sample as well. This chain joins TRBV9 and TRBJ2-7; D perhaps matches TRBD1 (5 bases). Germline loops: CDR1 SGDLS, CDR2 YYNGEE. This CDR3 comprises 15 residues. With 0 bases removed from V and 0 bases from J, the gap between germline ends came to 10 bases. The CDR3 loop reads CASSVDDSFSYEQYF. CDR3 DNA sequence: TGTGCCAGCAGCGTAGATGACAGTTTCTCCTACGAGCAGTACTTC.

The V gene is TRBV2, the J gene TRBJ2-3; D is unresolved. The CDR3 totals 14 residues. Deletions cut 3 bases from V and 3 bases from J, with 10 bases between. CDR1 is SNHLY, CDR2 FYNNEI, per germline. Written as DNA, the CDR3 is TGTGCCAGCAGTGATGGGATTCGAACAGATACGCAGTATTTT. Protein: CASSDGIRTDTQYF.

This clone was recorded only once. DNA of the CDR3: TGTGCCAGCAGCCCTAATGGGGGCTACGAGCAGTACTTC. This translates into CASSPNGGYEQYF. The V and J genes are TRBV27 and TRBJ2-7; either TRBD1 or TRBD2 may fit D (5 bases each). The germline V gene encodes CDR1 MNHEY and CDR2 SMNVEV (reference sequence). CDR3 size: 13 residues. The V and J ends lost 6 bases and 3 bases respectively, with 12 bases between them.

This clone was counted a single time. V and J are TRBV9 and TRBJ1-2, with D unresolved. Trimming left V 2 bases short and J 1 base short, with 12 bases between. This CDR3 is 15 amino acids long. Germline loops: CDR1 SGDLS, CDR2 YYNGEE. CDR3 amino acids: CASSVLRGFNYGYTF. The CDR3 DNA sequence: TGTGCCAGCAGCGTCCTTCGGGGATTTAACTATGGCTACACCTTC.

This chain connects TRBV4-1 to TRBJ1-1; no definite D call. The length of the CDR3 is 14 residues. With 0 bases removed from V and 4 bases from J, the gap between germline ends came to 9 bases. Germline CDR1 is MGHRA and CDR2 is YSYEKL. CDR3 sequence (DNA): TGCGCCAGCAGCCAAGATGGGCAGACCACTGAAGCTTTCTTT. It translates to CASSQDGQTTEAFF.

This clone was recorded once. V and J are TRBV6-1 and TRBJ2-3, with unresolved D. CDR1 is MNHNS, CDR2 SASEGT, per germline. Trimming removed 4 bases at V and 2 bases at J, with 13 bases between. The CDR3 loop spans 15 amino acids. The CDR3 protein is CASSGTPRNTDTQYF. CDR3 nucleotide sequence: TGTGCCAGCAGTGGGACCCCTCGGAACACAGATACGCAGTATTTT.

This chain links TRBV9 with TRBJ2-7, with 10 bases matching TRBD2. Germline CDR1 and CDR2: SGDLS and YYNGEE. The CDR3 loop spans 15 amino acids. J was trimmed by 5 bases and V by 0 bases; bases with no gene match: 5. CDR3 residues: CASSVDQREGHEQYF. CDR3 nucleotides: TGTGCCAGCAGCGTAGATCAGCGGGAGGGCCACGAGCAGTACTTC.

This sequence joins TRBV2 and TRBJ2-7; 12 bases are a match to TRBD1. CDR3 length: 15 residues. Germline CDR1 reads SNHLY; CDR2 reads FYNNEI. V shed 3 bases and J 4 bases; nucleotides not matched to a gene: 4. CDR3 in amino acids: CASSDPGQGAYEQYF. The CDR3 bases are TGTGCCAGCAGTGATCCGGGACAGGGGGCATACGAGCAGTACTTC.